This TCR beta chain is from a study of OX40 agonist ivuxolimab in advanced cancers. Across the whole study: In this cohort, patients received ivuxolimab, an agonistic anti-OX40 (CD134) antibody. Earlier anti-PD-1, anti-PD-L1 or anti-CTLA-4 therapy was permitted; 40% had received some.

The assay was immunoSEQ multiplex PCR, and TCRdb's table has in-frame clones only and misses some. The data show tens of thousands of clones, with 80% to 85% seen just once and about 0.41% held by the top ten. Points on this clone: Other DNA sequences in this specimen translate into the identical CDR3.

Germline lookup yields CDR1 KGHSH and CDR2 LQKENI. Trimming removed 6 bases at V and 0 bases at J, with 14 bases between. The CDR3 loop spans 16 amino acids. This chain uses TRBV18 with TRBJ2-2; a weak D match, TRBD1 (6 bases). The sequence derives from an adult with an advanced solid tumor such as melanoma, head and neck, liver or kidney cancer. Sequenced material: CD4+ or CD8+ T cells sorted from blood, taken in a trial of the OX40 agonist ivuxolimab. CDR3 in DNA: TGTGCCAGCTCCCCCAGACAGGCTTCGAACACCGGGGAGCTGTTTTTT. This codes for CASSPRQASNTGELFF.